The next 19 T cell receptor beta chains were all read from a single sample in a study of preoperative IRX-2 immunotherapy in early breast cancer. Profiling relied on immunoSEQ multiplex PCR, and the TCRdb table lists in-frame clones only, not all of them. The table shows about 26,000 clones, with around 89% occurring only once. The sample's treatment: preoperative locoregional IRX-2 cytokine immunotherapy. Sample collection occurred from a patient treated with IRX-2 immunotherapy. All receptors come from a human donor with breast cancer.

In this sample, this clone turned up a few times. V and J are TRBV4-1 and TRBJ2-7; D is ambiguous. The CDR3 consists of 14 residues. Germline V gene sequence: CDR1 MGHRA, CDR2 YSYEKL. V shed 0 bases and J shed 6 bases, with 12 bases lying between them. CDR3 region: CASSQDLVIIEQYF. CDR3 sequence (DNA): TGCGCCAGCAGCCAAGATCTGGTGATTATCGAGCAGTACTTC.

The chain links TRBV2 to TRBJ2-6; maybe TRBD2 (5 bases). Trimming left V 2 bases short and J 0 bases short, with 11 bases between. Per germline, CDR1 SNHLY and CDR2 FYNNEI. This CDR3 region has 17 residues. In DNA, the CDR3 is TGTGCCAGCAGTGAAAGAGGGAGTAACTCTGGGGCCAACGTCCTGACTTTC. Translation gives CASSERGSNSGANVLTF.

The chain couples TRBV6-6 to TRBJ1-1; no clear D. Per the germline V gene, CDR1 is MNHNY and CDR2 is SVGAGI (reference sequence). V was trimmed by 4 bases and J by 5 bases, leaving 14 bases between them. The CDR3 spans 14 residues. The CDR3 region has the DNA TGTGCCAGCAGTTCCCGCCAGGAAGGTACTGAAGCTTTCTTT. This sequence encodes CASSSRQEGTEAFF.

The V and J genes are TRBV30 and TRBJ2-5; D tentatively fits TRBD1 or TRBD2 (6 bases each). CDR1 is GTSNPN, CDR2 SVGIG, per germline (reference sequence). The ends were cut back, 1 base at V and 4 bases at J, with 13 bases in the middle. This CDR3 comprises 14 residues. Written as DNA, the CDR3 is TGTGCCTGGAGTGAAGGGGGGCCTAGAGAGACCCAGTACTTC. Translating gives CAWSEGGPRETQYF.

The chain has TRBV7-9 and TRBJ2-1; weak D call: TRBD1 (6 bases). Germline V CDR1 and CDR2: SEHNR, FQNEAQ (reference sequence). The CDR3 covers 15 residues. The V end was cut by 2 bases, the J end by 0 bases, with 8 bases between. The CDR3 reads CASSLSDSSYNEQFF. The CDR3 DNA follows: TGTGCCAGCAGCTTATCGGACAGCTCCTACAATGAGCAGTTCTTC.

The V call is TRBV7-2, the J call TRBJ1-2; D is possibly TRBD1 (5 bases). Trimming took off 5 bases at V and 4 bases at J, with 14 bases between the two ends. CDR1 and CDR2 (germline): SGHTA, FQGNSA. This CDR3 contains 14 residues. CDR3 sequence reads: CASSDRPGGYGYTF. The CDR3 DNA follows: TGTGCCAGCAGCGATCGACCCGGGGGCTATGGCTACACCTTC.

The chain recombines TRBV6-5 with TRBJ1-1; no reliable D call. This CDR3 has 12 amino acids. The germline V gene encodes CDR1 MNHEY and CDR2 SVGAGI. Trimming left V 2 bases short and J 3 bases short, with 4 bases between. Written as DNA, the CDR3 is TGTGCCAGCAGTTACACATACACTGAAGCTTTCTTT. Translated, it gives CASSYTYTEAFF.

This CDR3 reads CASSLDAGIPSGYTF. As DNA, the CDR3 is TGCGCCAGCAGCTTGGACGCAGGGATACCCTCCGGCTACACCTTC. This chain links TRBV5-1 with TRBJ1-2; tentative D call: TRBD1 (5 bases). The CDR3 is 15 amino acids. In germline, CDR1 is SGHRS, CDR2 YFSETQ. Deletions cut 0 bases from V and 8 bases from J, with 17 bases between.

The chain recombines TRBV6-5 with TRBJ1-1, with 8 bases aligning to TRBD1. The CDR3 contains 15 residues. In germline, CDR1 is MNHEY, CDR2 SVGAGI. The trim removed 7 bases at V and 4 bases at J, leaving 11 bases unmatched. CDR3 in amino acids: CASTRNTGGITEAFF. The CDR3 DNA reads TGTGCCAGCACCCGTAATACAGGGGGAATCACTGAAGCTTTCTTT.

V usage is TRBV6-5 and J usage is TRBJ1-3; 8 bases align to TRBD1. The CDR3 extends over 14 amino acids. Germline V gene sequence: CDR1 MNHEY, CDR2 SVGAGI. The V gene end was trimmed by 0 bases and the J gene end by 6 bases; junction bases not matched to a gene: 1. CDR3 DNA sequence: TGTGCCAGCAGTTACTCGACAGGGGAAAACACCATATATTTT. Its protein is CASSYSTGENTIYF.

This clone was seen a few times. V usage is TRBV4-3 and J usage is TRBJ2-7, with a tentative D call TRBD2 (5 bases). Germline CDR1 and CDR2: LGHNA and YSLEER. The CDR3 consists of 14 residues. The V and J ends lost 0 bases and 4 bases respectively, with 10 bases between them. CDR3 protein: CASSQERVWYEQYF. In DNA, the CDR3 is TGCGCCAGCAGCCAAGAGAGGGTTTGGTACGAGCAGTACTTC.

CDR3 region: CASSLEAGVLDTQYF. The CDR3 DNA reads TGTGCCAGCAGCTTAGAGGCAGGGGTTCTAGATACGCAGTATTTT. The chain combines TRBV7-2 with TRBJ2-3; D might be TRBD1 (6 bases). Germline V gene sequence: CDR1 SGHTA, CDR2 FQGNSA. Trimming removed 1 base from V and 5 bases from J, with 13 bases in between. There are 15 residues in the CDR3.

This chain connects TRBV28 to TRBJ1-2, with a tentative D call TRBD1 (5 bases). V was trimmed by 6 bases and J by 0 bases, leaving 14 bases between them. The germline V gene has CDR1 MDHEN and CDR2 SYDVKM. The CDR3 runs 15 residues. The CDR3 here is CASSPGTGTNYGYTF. DNA for the CDR3: TGTGCCAGCAGCCCCGGGACGGGGACTAACTATGGCTACACCTTC.

This clone has a single count. The V and J genes are TRBV19 and TRBJ1-2, with unresolved D. Germline values: CDR1 LNHDA, CDR2 SQIVND (reference sequence). Trimming stripped 6 bases from V and 0 bases from J, with 23 bases between. The length of the CDR3 is 18 residues. CDR3 residues: CASSPREAGWSSNYGYTF. Here the CDR3 DNA reads TGTGCCAGTAGCCCAAGGGAAGCGGGGTGGTCTTCTAACTATGGCTACACCTTC.

This clone has a handful of counts. This chain connects TRBV2 to TRBJ2-5; 13 positions agree with TRBD2. This CDR3 spans 17 amino acids. Trimming cost V 6 bases and J 9 bases; bases outside gene matches: 16. Germline V gene data show CDR1 as SNHLY and CDR2 as FYNNEI. The CDR3 nucleotides read TGTGCCAGCAGCGTTGGGTCGGGACTAGCGGGGTCCGGGGCCCAGTACTTC. Translating it yields CASSVGSGLAGSGAQYF.

The chain couples TRBV25-1 to TRBJ2-7; 8 nucleotides match TRBD2. The germline V gene encodes CDR1 MGHDK and CDR2 SYGVNS. CDR3 length: 14 amino acids. V lost 5 bases to trimming and J lost 5 bases; unmatched junction nucleotides: 8. The DNA of the CDR3 is TGTGCCAGCAGTCCGGGGGGGGTAATTGACGAGCAGTACTTC. Its translation: CASSPGGVIDEQYF.

The gene calls are TRBV2 and TRBJ2-1; TRBD2 matches at 16 bases. The V segment lost 7 bases and the J segment 13 bases; nucleotides outside the gene matches: 10. This CDR3 is built from 15 residues. Germline CDR1 and CDR2: SNHLY and FYNNEI. The CDR3 loop reads CASTTGTSGREEQFF. For the CDR3, the DNA is TGTGCCAGCACCACCGGGACTAGCGGGAGGGAGGAACAGTTCTTC.

This chain uses TRBV28 with TRBJ1-3; D is unclear. The germline CDR1 and CDR2 sequences are MDHEN and SYDVKM. Trimming took 7 bases from V and 6 from J, leaving 13 bases between them. There are 13 residues in the CDR3. CDR3 sequence (DNA): TGTGCCAGCACAACCCTAGTATCAAACACCATATATTTT. Protein: CASTTLVSNTIYF.

The J gene is TRBJ2-5, the V gene TRBV28; the D gene is possibly TRBD1 (6 bases). The V end was cut by 4 bases, the J end by 3 bases, with 9 bases between. The CDR3 covers 13 residues. The germline V gene encodes CDR1 MDHEN and CDR2 SYDVKM. The CDR3 is CASSSRTEETQYF. DNA for the CDR3: TGTGCCAGCAGTTCCCGGACAGAAGAGACCCAGTACTTC.